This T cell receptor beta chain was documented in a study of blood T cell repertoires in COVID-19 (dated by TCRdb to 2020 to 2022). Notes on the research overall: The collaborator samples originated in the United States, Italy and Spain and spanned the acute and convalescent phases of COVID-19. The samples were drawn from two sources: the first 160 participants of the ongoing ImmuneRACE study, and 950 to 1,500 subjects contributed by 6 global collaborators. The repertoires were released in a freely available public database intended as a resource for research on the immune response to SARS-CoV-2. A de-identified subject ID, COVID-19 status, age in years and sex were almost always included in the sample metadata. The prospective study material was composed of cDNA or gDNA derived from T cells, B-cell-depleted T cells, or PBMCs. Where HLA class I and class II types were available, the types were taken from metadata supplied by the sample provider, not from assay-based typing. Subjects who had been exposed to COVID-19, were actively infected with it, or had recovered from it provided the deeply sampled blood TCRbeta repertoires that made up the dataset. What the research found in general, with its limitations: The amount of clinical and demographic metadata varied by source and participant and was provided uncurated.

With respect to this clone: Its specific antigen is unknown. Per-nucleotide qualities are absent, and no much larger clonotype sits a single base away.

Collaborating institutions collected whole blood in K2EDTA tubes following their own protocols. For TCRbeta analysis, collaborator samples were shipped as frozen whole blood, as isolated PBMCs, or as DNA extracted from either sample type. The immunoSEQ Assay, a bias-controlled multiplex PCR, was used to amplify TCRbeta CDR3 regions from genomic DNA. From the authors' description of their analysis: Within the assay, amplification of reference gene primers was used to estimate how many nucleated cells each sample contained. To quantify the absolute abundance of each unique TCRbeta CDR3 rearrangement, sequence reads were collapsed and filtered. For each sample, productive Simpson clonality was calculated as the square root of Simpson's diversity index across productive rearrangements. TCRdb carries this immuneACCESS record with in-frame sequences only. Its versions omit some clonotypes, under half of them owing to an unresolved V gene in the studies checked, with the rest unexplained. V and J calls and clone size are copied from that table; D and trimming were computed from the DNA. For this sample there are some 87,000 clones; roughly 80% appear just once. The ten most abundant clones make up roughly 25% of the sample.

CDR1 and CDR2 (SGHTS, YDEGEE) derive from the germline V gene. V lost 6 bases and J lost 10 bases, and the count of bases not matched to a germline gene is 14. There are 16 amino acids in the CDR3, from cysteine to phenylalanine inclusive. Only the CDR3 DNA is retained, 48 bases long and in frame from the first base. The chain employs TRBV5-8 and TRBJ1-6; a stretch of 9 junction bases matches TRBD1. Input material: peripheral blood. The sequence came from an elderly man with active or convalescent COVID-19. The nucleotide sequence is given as TGTGCCAGCACCAAACTAAGGACAGGGGCGGGCTCACCCCTCCACTTT. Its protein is CASTKLRTGAGSPLHF.